This T cell receptor (beta chain) was found in a study of blood T cell repertoires in COVID-19. Study as a whole: Samples taken during acute and convalescent COVID-19 were collected in the United States, Italy and Spain. T cells, B-cell-depleted T cells, or PBMCs supplied cDNA or gDNA.

As handled by the study authors: Amplified reference gene primers provided the basis for estimating nucleated cell counts. The repertoire was sequenced with immunoSEQ multiplex PCR; TCRdb's copy has only in-frame clones and lacks some. That table is the source of V, J and clone size, and D and trimming were worked out from the DNA. The table lists roughly 100,000 clones, around nine tenths of them singletons, with around 2.9% in the top ten. This clone was seen a handful of times. V dropped 6 bases and J dropped 3 bases, with 14 bases sitting between them. Germline V gives CDR1 MNHEY, CDR2 SMNVEV (reference sequence). CDR3 size: 14 residues.

The chain recombines TRBV27 with TRBJ1-2; perhaps TRBD1 as D (5 bases). This receptor was obtained from a man aged 45-60 years with active or convalescent COVID-19. Sequenced: peripheral blood. CDR3 residues: CASRTVKGDYGYTF. In DNA form, the CDR3 reads TGTGCCAGCAGAACTGTCAAAGGGGACTATGGCTACACCTTC.